The TCR beta chain described here comes from a study of blood T cell repertoires in COVID-19 (dated by TCRdb to about 2020). With regard to the full study: Samples from collaborators originated in the United States, Italy and Spain and spanned both the acute and convalescent phases of COVID-19. The material from the prospective study consisted of cDNA or gDNA derived from T cells, B-cell-depleted T cells, or PBMCs. The dataset comprised deeply sampled blood TCRbeta repertoires from subjects exposed to, actively infected with, or recovered from COVID-19. The repertoires were made available in a free public database intended to serve as a resource for research on the immune response to SARS-CoV-2. The samples were drawn from the first 160 participants of the ongoing ImmuneRACE study and from 1,200 or so subjects provided by 6 global collaborators. Nearly every sample came with metadata listing a de-identified subject ID, COVID-19 status, age in years and sex. Where available, HLA class I and class II types were obtained from metadata supplied by the sample provider rather than from assay-based typing. Overall study outcomes, separate from this receptor: The quantity of clinical and demographic metadata differed by source and by participant and was supplied without curation.

The CDR3 goes from the cysteine to the phenylalanine over 12 residues. Only CDR3 DNA is held: 36 bases, read in frame from base 1. CDR1 and CDR2, looked up from the germline V gene, are SGHDN and FVKESK. Between the V and J ends, shortened by 4 bases and 10 bases respectively, the junction contains 13 bases. One collaborating source in Seattle enrolled patients while the patients were actively infected and followed the patients over time throughout the course of disease. Whole blood was collected in K2EDTA tubes by collaborating institutions according to the institutions' own protocols. For TCRbeta analysis, collaborator samples were shipped as frozen whole blood, as isolated PBMCs, or as DNA extracted from either sample type. Comment on this clone: The target of this receptor is not known. There are no base qualities to consult, and no much larger clone falls within one base.

The immunoSEQ Assay, a bias-controlled multiplex PCR, was used to amplify TCRbeta CDR3 regions from genomic DNA. The paper's data handling went like this. The number of nucleated cells in each sample was estimated by amplification of reference gene primers within the assay. Sequence reads were collapsed and filtered to measure the absolute abundance of every unique TCRbeta CDR3 rearrangement. Productive Simpson clonality was computed per sample as the square root of Simpson's diversity index over productive rearrangements. The immuneACCESS repertoire file appears here via TCRdb, limited to in-frame rearrangements. These files lack a portion of the clones; in checked studies, under half of the deficit traces to unresolved V genes, and the cause of the others is not known. That table gives V, J and clone size, and the DNA gave D and trimming. In this sample the table shows around 180,000 clones, more than 75% of which occur a single time. The ten most abundant clones make up roughly 20% of the sample.

The chain couples TRBV14 to TRBJ1-1; the D gene identity is not certain. This clonotype was obtained from a person aged 70 to 85 with COVID-19, enrolled during active disease. The sequencing input was peripheral blood. The nucleotide sequence is given as TGTGCCAGCAGCCCGACCTTCACGGGAGCTTTCTTT. Its amino acids are CASSPTFTGAFF. Full variable domain (CDR3 extended with the reference TRBV14 and TRBJ1-1 proteins): EAGVTQFPSHSVIEKGQTVTLRCDPISGHDNLYWYRRVMGKEIKFLLHFVKESKQDESGMPNNRFLAERTGGTYSTLKVQPAELEDSGVYFCASSPTFTGAFFGQGTRLTVV.